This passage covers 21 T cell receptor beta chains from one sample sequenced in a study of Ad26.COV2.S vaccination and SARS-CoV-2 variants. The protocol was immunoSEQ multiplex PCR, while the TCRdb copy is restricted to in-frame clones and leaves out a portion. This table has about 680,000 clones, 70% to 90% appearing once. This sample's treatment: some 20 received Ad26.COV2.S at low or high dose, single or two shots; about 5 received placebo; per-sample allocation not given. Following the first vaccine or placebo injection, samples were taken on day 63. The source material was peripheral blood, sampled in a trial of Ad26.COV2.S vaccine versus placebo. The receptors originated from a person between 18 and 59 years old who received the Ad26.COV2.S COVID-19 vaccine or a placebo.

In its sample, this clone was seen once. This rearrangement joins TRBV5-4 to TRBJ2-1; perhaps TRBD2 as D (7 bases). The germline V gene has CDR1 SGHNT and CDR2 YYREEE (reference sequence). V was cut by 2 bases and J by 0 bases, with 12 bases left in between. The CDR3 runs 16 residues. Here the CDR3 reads CASSFGGASSYNEQFF. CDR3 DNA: TGTGCCAGCAGCTTTGGGGGGGCAAGCTCCTACAATGAGCAGTTCTTC.

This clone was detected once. The CDR3: CASSLVGLGNIQYF. In DNA form, the CDR3 reads TGCGCCAGCAGCTTGGTAGGGCTGGGAAACATTCAGTACTTC. This chain links TRBV5-1 with TRBJ2-4; no definite D call. CDR3 length: 14 residues. V gave up 0 bases and J gave up 6 bases, with 10 bases separating them. Germline V CDR1 and CDR2: SGHRS, YFSETQ.

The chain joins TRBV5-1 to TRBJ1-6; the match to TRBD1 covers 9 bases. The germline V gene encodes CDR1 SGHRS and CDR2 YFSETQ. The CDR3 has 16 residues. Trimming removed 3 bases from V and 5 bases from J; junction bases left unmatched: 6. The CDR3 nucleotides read TGCGCCAGCAGCTGGGACAGGGCATCGAATAATTCACCCCTCCACTTT. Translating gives CASSWDRASNNSPLHF.

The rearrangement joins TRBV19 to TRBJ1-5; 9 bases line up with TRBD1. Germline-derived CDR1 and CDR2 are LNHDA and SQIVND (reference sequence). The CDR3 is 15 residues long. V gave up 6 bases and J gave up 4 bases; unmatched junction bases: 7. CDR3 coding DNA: TGTGCCAGTAGGGAATGGGGGACAGGGAATCAGCCCCAGCATTTT. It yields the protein CASREWGTGNQPQHF.

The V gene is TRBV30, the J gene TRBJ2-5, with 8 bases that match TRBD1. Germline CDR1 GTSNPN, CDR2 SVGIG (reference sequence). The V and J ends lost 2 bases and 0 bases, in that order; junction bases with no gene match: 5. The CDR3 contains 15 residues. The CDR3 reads CAWSYYRGYQETQYF. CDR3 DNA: TGTGCCTGGAGTTATTACAGGGGGTACCAAGAGACCCAGTACTTC.

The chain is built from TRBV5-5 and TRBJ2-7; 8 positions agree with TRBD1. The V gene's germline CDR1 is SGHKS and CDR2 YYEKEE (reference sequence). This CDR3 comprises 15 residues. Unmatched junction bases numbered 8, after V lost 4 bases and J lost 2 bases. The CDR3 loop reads CASSADRVAAYEQYF. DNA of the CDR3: TGTGCCAGCAGCGCGGACAGGGTGGCGGCCTACGAGCAGTACTTC.

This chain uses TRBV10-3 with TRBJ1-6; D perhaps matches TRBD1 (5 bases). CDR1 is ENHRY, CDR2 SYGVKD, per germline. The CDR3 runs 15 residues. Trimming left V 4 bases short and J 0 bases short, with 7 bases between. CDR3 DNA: TGTGCCATCAGTGCACAGGCCTCCTATAATTCACCCCTCCACTTT. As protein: CAISAQASYNSPLHF.

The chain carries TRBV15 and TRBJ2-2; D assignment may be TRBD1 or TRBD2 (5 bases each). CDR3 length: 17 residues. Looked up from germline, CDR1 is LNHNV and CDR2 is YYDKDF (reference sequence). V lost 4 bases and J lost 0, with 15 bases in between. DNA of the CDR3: TGTGCCACCAGCATCCAACCGGGACCGTCGAACACCGGGGAGCTGTTTTTT. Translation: CATSIQPGPSNTGELFF. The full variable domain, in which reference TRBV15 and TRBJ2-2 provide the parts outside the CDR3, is DAMVIQNPRYQVTQFGKPVTLSCSQTLNHNVMYWYQQKSSQAPKLLFHYYDKDFNNEADTPDNFQSRRPNTSFCFLDIRSPGLGDTAMYLCATSIQPGPSNTGELFFGEGSRLTVL.

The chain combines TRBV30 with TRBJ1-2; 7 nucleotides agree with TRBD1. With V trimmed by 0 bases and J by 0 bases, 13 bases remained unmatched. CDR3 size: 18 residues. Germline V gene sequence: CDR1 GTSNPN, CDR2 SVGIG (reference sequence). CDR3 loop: CAWSVPLHDRAANYGYTF. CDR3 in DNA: TGTGCCTGGAGTGTACCCCTCCACGACAGGGCAGCTAACTATGGCTACACCTTC.

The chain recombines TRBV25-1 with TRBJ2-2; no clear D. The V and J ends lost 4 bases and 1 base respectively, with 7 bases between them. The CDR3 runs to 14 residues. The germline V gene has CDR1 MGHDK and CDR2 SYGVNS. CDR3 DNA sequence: TGTGCCAGCAGTGTATTACAGAACACCGGGGAGCTGTTTTTT. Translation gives CASSVLQNTGELFF.

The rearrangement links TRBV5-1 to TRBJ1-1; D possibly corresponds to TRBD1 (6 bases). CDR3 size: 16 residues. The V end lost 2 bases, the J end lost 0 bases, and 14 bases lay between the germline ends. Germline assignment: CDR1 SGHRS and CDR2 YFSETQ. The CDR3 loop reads CASSFQTGRLNTEAFF. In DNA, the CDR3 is TGCGCCAGCAGCTTCCAGACAGGTCGCCTGAACACTGAAGCTTTCTTT.

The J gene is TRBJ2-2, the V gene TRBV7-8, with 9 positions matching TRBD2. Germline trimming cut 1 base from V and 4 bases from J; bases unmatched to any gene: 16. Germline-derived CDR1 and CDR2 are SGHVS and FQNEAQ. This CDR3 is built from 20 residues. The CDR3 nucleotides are TGTGCCAGCAGCTTAGAGGGGGACTTTTTAGCGGGAGAGGGCACCGGGGAGCTGTTTTTT. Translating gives CASSLEGDFLAGEGTGELFF.

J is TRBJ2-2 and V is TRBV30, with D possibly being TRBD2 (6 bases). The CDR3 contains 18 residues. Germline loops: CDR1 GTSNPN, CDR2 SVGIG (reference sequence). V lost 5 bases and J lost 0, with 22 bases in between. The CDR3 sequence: CAWSGTPSILSNTGELFF. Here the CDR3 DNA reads TGTGCCTGGTCCGGGACTCCCTCCATTCTGTCGAACACCGGGGAGCTGTTTTTT.

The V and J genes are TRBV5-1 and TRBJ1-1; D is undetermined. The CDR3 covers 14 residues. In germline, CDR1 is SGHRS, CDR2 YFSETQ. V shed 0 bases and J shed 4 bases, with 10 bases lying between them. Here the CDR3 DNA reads TGCGCCAGCAGCTTGGGTATGTCTCGCACTGAAGCTTTCTTT. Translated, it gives CASSLGMSRTEAFF.

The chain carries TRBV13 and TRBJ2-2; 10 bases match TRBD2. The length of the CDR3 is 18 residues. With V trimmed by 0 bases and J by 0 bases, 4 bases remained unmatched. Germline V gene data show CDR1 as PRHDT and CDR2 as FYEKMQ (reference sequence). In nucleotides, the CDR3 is TGTGCCAGCAGCTTAGGCCTTAGCGGGGGGTCGAACACCGGGGAGCTGTTTTTT. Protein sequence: CASSLGLSGGSNTGELFF.

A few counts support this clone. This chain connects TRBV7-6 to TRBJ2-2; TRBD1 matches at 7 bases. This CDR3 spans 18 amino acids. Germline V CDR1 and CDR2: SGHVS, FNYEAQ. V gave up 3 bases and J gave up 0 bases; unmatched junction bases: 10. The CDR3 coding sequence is TGTGCCAGCAGCTTCATTGCTAGACAGGGTGCGAACACCGGGGAGCTGTTTTTT. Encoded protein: CASSFIARQGANTGELFF.

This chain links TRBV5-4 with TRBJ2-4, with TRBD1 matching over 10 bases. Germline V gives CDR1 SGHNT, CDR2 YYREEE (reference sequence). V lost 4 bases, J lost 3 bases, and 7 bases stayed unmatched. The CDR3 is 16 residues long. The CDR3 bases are TGTGCCAGCAGCCTTGACAGGGGGCGCGACAAAAACATTCAGTACTTC. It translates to CASSLDRGRDKNIQYF.

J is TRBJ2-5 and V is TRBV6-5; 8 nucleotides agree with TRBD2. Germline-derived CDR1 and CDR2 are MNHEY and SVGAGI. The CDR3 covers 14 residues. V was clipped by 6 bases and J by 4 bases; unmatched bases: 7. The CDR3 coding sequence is TGTGCCAGCAGCCGGGGGGGCCCCCCAGAGACCCAGTACTTC. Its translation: CASSRGGPPETQYF.

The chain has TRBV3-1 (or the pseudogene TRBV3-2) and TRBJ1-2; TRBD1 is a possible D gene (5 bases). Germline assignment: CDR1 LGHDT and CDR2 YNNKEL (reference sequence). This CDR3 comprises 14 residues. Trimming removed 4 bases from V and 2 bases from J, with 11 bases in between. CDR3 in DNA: TGTGCCAGCAGCCTTCTGGGGGAGAACTATGGCTACACCTTC. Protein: CASSLLGENYGYTF.

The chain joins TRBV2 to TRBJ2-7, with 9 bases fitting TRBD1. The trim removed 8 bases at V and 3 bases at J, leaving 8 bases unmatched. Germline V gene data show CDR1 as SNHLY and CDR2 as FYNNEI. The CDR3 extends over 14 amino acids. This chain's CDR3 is CASLPRDRDYEQYF. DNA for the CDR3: TGTGCCAGCCTACCTAGGGACAGGGACTACGAGCAGTACTTC.

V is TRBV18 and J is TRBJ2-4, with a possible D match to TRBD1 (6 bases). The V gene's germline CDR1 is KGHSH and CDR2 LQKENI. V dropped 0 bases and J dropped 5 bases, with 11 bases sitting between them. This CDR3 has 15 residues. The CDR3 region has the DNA TGTGCCAGCTCACCACCACCAGGGGCCGAAAACATTCAGTACTTC. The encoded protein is CASSPPPGAENIQYF. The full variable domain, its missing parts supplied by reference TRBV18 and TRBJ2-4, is NAGVMQNPRHLVRRRGQEARLRCSPMKGHSHVYWYRQLPEEGLKFMVYLQKENIIDESGMPKERFSAEFPKEGPSILRIQQVVRGDSAAYFCASSPPPGAENIQYFGAGTRLSVL.